The source of this TCR beta chain is a study of CD8+ T cells in alopecia areata. Study-level information: Percent affected scalp area, the SALT score, rated treated patients' severity.

The CDR3 totals 15 residues. With 4 bases removed from V and 2 bases from J, the gap between germline ends came to 14 bases. Germline lookup yields CDR1 MNHEY and CDR2 SMNVEV (reference sequence). Whole-study findings and limits: Among the top 100, expanded CD8+ clones were significantly decreased by tofacitinib, as was scalp clonality.

Details on this clone: Its antigen is not identified.

Treatment defined: oral pan-JAK inhibitor, 5-10 mg twice daily. Collected material from alopecia areata patients comprised lesional scalp punch biopsies and peripheral blood. T lymphocytes (CD4+ and CD8+) were sorted from PBMCs. Sequencing used cDNA as its template, made by extracting RNA and reverse transcribing it. This table comes from immunoSEQ multiplex PCR, and its TCRdb copy is limited to in-frame clones, with some not included. The sample shows approximately 210,000 clones, around three fifths of them seen only once. Sequencing used CD4+ T cells sorted from blood, obtained around week 50, from a patient treated with tofacitinib. The clonotype comes from a human donor with alopecia areata. The chain recombines TRBV27 with TRBJ2-5; the D gene is possibly TRBD1 (5 bases). CDR3 loop: CASSSTGRDQETQYF. The CDR3 DNA sequence: TGTGCCAGCAGTTCTACGGGCAGGGATCAAGAGACCCAGTACTTC.